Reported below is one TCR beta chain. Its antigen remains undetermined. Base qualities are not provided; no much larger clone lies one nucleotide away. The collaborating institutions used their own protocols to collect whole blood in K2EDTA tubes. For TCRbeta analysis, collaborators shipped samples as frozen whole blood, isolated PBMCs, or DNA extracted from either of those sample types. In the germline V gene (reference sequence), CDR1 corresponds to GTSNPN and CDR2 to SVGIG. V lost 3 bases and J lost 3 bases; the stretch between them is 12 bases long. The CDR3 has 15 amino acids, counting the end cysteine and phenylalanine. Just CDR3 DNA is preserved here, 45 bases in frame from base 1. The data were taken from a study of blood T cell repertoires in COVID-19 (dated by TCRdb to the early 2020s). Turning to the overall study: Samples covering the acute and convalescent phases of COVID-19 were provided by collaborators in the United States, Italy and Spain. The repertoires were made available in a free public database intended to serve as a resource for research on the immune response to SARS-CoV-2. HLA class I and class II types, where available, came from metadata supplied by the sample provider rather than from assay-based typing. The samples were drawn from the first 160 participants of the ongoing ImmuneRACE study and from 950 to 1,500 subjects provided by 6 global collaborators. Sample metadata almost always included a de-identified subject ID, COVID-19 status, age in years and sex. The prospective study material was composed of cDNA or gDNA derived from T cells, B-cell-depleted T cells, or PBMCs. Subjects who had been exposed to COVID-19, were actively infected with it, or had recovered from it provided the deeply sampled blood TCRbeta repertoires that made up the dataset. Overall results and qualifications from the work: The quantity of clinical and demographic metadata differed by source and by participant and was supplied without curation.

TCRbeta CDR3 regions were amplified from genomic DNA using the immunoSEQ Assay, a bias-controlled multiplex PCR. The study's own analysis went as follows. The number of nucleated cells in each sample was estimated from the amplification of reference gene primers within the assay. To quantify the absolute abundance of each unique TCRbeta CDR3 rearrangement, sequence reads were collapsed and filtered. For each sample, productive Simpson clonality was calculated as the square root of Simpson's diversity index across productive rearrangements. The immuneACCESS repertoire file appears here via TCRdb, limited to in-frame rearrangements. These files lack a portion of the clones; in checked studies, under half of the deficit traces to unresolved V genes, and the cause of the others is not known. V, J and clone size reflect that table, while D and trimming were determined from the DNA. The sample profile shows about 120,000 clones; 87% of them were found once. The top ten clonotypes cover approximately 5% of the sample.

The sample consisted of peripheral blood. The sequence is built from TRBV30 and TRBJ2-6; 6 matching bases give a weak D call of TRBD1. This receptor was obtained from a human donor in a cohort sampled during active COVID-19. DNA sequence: TGTGCCTGGAGAGCAGGGGTCGGTGGGGCCAACGTCCTGACTTTC. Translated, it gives CAWRAGVGGANVLTF.